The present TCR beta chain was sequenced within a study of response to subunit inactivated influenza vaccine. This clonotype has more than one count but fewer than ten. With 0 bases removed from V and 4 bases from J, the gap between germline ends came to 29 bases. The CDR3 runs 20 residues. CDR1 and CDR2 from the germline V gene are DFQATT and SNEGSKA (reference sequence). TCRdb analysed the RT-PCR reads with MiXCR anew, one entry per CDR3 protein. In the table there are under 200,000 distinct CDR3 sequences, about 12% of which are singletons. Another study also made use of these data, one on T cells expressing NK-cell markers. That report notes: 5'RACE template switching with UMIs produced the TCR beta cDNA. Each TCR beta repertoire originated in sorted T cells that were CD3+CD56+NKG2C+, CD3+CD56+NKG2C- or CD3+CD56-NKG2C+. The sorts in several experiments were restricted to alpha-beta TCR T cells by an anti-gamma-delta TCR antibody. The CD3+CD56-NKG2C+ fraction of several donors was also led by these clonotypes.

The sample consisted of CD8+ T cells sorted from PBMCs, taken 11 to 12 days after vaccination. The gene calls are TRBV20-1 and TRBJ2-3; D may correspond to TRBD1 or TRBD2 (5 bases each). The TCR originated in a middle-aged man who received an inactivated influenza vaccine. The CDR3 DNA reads TGCAGTGCTAGAGAAACGACCCATGGCGGCGAGGGGCTCATATCAGATACGCAGTATTTT. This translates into CSARETTHGGEGLISDTQYF.